This is a list of T cell receptor beta chains from one sample in a study of radiation and T cells in renal cell carcinoma. Libraries were prepared by immunoSEQ multiplex PCR; TCRdb keeps only in-frame clonotypes and omits some of them. This table has some 110,000 clones, roughly 80% appearing once. Specimen: blood, collected from a patient whose treatment included radiotherapy and nephrectomy. These receptors originate from a woman in her fifties or sixties with renal cell carcinoma. Both conserved end residues are part of each CDR3. D genes are given only for firm matches. Not every row has a clone size; where given, it reads once, few, many or a size class.

clone size	D gene	V gene	CDR3 length	J gene	CDR3 protein	CDR3 DNA
NA	NA	TRBV4-2	11	TRBJ2-1	CASSSGDEQFF	TGTGCCAGCAGCTCCGGTGATGAGCAGTTCTTC
NA	NA	TRBV6-5	15	TRBJ1-5	CATRTRGRGNQPQHF	TGTGCCACCCGTACCAGGGGTAGAGGCAATCAGCCCCAGCATTTT
NA	NA	TRBV28	16	TRBJ1-2	CASSLNGPNANYGYTF	TGTGCCAGCAGTTTAAATGGACCGAACGCTAACTATGGCTACACCTTC
NA	TRBD2	TRBV4-1	15	TRBJ2-7	CASSQASSGSYEQYF	TGCGCCAGCAGCCAAGCCTCTAGCGGCTCCTACGAGCAGTACTTC
NA	TRBD1	TRBV7-6	13	TRBJ2-3	CASSFVGGDTQYF	TGTGCCAGCAGCTTCGTAGGGGGCGATACGCAGTATTTT
NA	TRBD2	TRBV28	16	TRBJ2-7	CASSSRTSGPPYEQYF	TGTGCCAGCAGTTCTCGGACTAGCGGCCCCCCCTACGAGCAGTACTTC
NA	NA	TRBV28	16	TRBJ1-2	CASSSSSGVQGYGYTF	TGTGCCAGCAGTTCGTCATCAGGGGTTCAGGGCTATGGCTACACCTTC
NA	NA	TRBV5-4	15	TRBJ2-3	CASSLTGASTDTQYF	TGTGCCAGCAGCTTGACGGGGGCAAGCACAGATACGCAGTATTTT
few	NA	TRBV30	14	TRBJ1-1	CAWRSGGPYTEAFF	TGTGCCTGGAGGAGCGGGGGACCTTACACTGAAGCTTTCTTT
many	NA	TRBV5-1	16	TRBJ2-5	CASSPWGRPYQETQYF	TGCGCCAGCAGCCCCTGGGGCAGGCCGTACCAAGAGACCCAGTACTTC
NA	NA	TRBV25-1	14	TRBJ2-7	CASIGSGNLPEQYF	TGTGCCAGCATCGGGAGCGGAAATCTCCCCGAGCAGTACTTC
NA	NA	TRBV7-9	14	TRBJ1-1	CASRRDNQNTEAFF	TGTGCCAGCAGACGGGACAACCAGAACACTGAAGCTTTCTTT
NA	NA	TRBV2	13	TRBJ1-5	CASRRPGNQPQHF	TGTGCCAGCCGCAGACCTGGCAATCAGCCCCAGCATTTT
many	TRBD1	TRBV28	15	TRBJ2-1	CASSSGQISYNEQFF	TGTGCCAGCAGTTCGGGACAGATATCCTACAATGAGCAGTTCTTC
NA	NA	TRBV7-2	12	TRBJ1-1	CASSPQNTEAFF	TGTGCCAGCAGCCCCCAGAACACTGAAGCTTTCTTT
NA	NA	TRBV7-2	13	TRBJ1-2	CASSSIDSNGYTF	TGTGCCAGCAGCTCAATAGACAGTAATGGCTACACCTTC
few	NA	TRBV29-1	14	TRBJ2-2	CSVVIQGRTGELFF	TGCAGCGTTGTAATACAGGGACGCACCGGGGAGCTGTTTTTT
NA	TRBD1	TRBV27	14	TRBJ2-7	CASSLSPPTTGSYF	TGTGCCAGCAGTTTATCGCCTCCTACGACAGGGTCATACTTC
NA	NA	TRBV5-3	15	TRBJ2-7	CARRPQGGPTYEQYF	TGTGCCAGAAGGCCCCAGGGGGGCCCAACCTACGAGCAGTACTTC
NA	NA	TRBV28	19	TRBJ1-5	CASSPNRSFGQTVNQPQHF	TGTGCCAGCAGCCCGAACCGCTCATTTGGACAGACCGTAAATCAGCCCCAGCATTTT
NA	TRBD2	TRBV2	15	TRBJ2-3	CASSELAGVADTQYF	TGTGCCAGCAGCGAACTAGCGGGGGTGGCGGATACGCAGTATTTT
NA	NA	TRBV10-3	12	TRBJ2-3	CAIGESTDTQYF	TGTGCCATCGGGGAAAGCACAGATACGCAGTATTTT
NA	TRBD2	TRBV27	14	TRBJ2-5	CASSLAGGRETQYF	TGTGCCAGCAGTCTAGCGGGAGGAAGGGAGACCCAGTACTTC
NA	TRBD1	TRBV28	14	TRBJ1-2	CASSCTKTGCGYTF	TGTGCCAGCAGTTGCACTAAGACAGGGTGCGGCTACACCTTC
NA	TRBD2	TRBV19	14	TRBJ2-3	CASSGASGSLTQYF	TGTGCCAGTAGTGGGGCTAGCGGGAGTCTTACGCAGTATTTT
NA	TRBD2	TRBV28	16	TRBJ2-1	CASSSSSGRAGNEQFF	TGTGCCAGCAGTTCCTCTAGCGGGAGGGCCGGGAATGAGCAGTTCTTC
few	TRBD1	TRBV9	15	TRBJ2-7	CASSVGTGGGYEQYF	TGTGCCAGCAGCGTAGGGACAGGGGGCGGCTACGAGCAGTACTTC